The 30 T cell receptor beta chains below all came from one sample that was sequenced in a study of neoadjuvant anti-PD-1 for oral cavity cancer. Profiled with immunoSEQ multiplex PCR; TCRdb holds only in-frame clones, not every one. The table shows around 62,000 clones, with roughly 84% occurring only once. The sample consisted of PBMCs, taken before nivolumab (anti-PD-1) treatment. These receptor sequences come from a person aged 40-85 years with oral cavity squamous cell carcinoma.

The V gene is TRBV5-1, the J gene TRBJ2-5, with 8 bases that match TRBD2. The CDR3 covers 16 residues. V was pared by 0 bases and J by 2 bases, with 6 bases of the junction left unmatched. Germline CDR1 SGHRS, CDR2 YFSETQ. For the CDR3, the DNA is TGCGCCAGCAGCTTGGGAGTCAGCGGGGGACAAGAGACCCAGTACTTC. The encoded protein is CASSLGVSGGQETQYF.

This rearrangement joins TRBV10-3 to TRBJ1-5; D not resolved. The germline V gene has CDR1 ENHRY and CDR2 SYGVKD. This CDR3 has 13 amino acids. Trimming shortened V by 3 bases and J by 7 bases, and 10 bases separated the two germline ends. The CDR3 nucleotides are TGTGCCATCAGTGACGGTCCCAGACAGCCCCAGCATTTT. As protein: CAISDGPRQPQHF.

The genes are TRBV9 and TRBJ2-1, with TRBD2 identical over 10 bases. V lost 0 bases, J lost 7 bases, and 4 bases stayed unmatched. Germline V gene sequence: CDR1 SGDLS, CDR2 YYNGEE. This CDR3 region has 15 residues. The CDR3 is CASSVASGGINEQFF. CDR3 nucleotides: TGTGCCAGCAGCGTAGCTAGCGGGGGTATAAATGAGCAGTTCTTC.

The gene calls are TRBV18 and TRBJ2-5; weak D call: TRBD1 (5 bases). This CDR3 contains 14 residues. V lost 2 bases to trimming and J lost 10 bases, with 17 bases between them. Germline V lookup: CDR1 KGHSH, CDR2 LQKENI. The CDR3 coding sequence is TGTGCCAGCTCACCAAGCGACAGCACCAACAGCCAGTACTTC. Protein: CASSPSDSTNSQYF.

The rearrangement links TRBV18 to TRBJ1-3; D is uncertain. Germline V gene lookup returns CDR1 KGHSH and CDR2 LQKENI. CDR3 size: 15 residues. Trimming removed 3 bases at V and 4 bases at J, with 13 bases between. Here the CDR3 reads CASSPVQSSGNTIYF. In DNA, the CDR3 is TGTGCCAGCTCACCCGTTCAGTCGTCCGGAAACACCATATATTTT.

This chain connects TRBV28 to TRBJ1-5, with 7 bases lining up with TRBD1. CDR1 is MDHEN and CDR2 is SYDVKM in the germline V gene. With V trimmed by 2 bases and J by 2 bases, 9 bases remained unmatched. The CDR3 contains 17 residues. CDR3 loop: CASSLMGQRAGNQPQHF. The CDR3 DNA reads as TGTGCCAGCAGTTTAATGGGACAGAGAGCTGGCAATCAGCCCCAGCATTTT.

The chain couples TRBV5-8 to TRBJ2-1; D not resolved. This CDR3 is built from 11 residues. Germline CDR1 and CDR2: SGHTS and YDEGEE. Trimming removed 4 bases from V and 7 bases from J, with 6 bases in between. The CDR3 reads CASSGVNEQFF. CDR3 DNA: TGTGCCAGCAGCGGAGTTAATGAGCAGTTCTTC.

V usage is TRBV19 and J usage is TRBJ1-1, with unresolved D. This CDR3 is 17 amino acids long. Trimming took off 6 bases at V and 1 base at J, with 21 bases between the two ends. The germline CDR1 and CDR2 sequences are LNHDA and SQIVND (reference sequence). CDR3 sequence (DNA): TGTGCCAGTAGGGATCTATACGAGAAGGGAAAGAACACTGAAGCTTTCTTT. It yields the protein CASRDLYEKGKNTEAFF.

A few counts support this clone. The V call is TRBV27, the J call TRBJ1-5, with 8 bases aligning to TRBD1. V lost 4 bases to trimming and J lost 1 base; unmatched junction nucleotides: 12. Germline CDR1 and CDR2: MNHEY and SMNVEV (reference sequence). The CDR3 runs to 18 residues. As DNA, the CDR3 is TGTGCCAGCAGTTCCTTTCCACCTGACAGGGGCAGCAATCAGCCCCAGCATTTT. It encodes CASSSFPPDRGSNQPQHF.

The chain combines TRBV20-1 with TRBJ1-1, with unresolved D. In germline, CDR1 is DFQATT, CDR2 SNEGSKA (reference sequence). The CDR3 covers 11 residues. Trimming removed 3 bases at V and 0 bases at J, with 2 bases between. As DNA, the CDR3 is TGCAGTGCTAGTATGAACACTGAAGCTTTCTTT. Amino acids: CSASMNTEAFF.

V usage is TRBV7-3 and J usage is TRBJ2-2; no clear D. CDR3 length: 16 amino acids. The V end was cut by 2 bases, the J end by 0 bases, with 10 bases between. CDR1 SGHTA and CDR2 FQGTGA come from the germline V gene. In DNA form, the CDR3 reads TGTGCCAGCAGCTTAGAGGTGCTTCCGAACACCGGGGAGCTGTTTTTT. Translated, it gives CASSLEVLPNTGELFF.

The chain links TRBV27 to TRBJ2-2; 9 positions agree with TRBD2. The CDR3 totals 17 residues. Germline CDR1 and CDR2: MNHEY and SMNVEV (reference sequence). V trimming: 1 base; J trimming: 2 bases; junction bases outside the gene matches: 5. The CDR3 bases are TGTGCCAGCAGTTTATTCTCGGGACTAGCAAACACCGGGGAGCTGTTTTTT. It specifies CASSLFSGLANTGELFF.

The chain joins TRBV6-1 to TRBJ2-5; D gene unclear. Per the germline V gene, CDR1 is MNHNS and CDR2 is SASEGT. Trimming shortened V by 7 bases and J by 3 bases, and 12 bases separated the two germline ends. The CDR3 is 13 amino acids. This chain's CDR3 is CASTPTYEETQYF. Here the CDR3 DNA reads TGTGCCAGCACCCCGACCTACGAAGAGACCCAGTACTTC.

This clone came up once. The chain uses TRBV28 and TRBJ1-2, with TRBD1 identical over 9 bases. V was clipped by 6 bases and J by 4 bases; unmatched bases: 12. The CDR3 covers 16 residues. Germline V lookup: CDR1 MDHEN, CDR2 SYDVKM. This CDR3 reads CASRRRDRVLPYGYTF. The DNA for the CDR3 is TGTGCCAGCAGACGCCGGGACAGGGTCCTACCCTATGGCTACACCTTC.

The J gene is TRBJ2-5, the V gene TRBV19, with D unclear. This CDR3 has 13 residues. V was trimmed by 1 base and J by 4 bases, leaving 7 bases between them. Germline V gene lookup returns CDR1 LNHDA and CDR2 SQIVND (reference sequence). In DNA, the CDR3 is TGTGCCAGTAGTATAGCTCAGAGAGAGACCCAGTACTTC. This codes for CASSIAQRETQYF.

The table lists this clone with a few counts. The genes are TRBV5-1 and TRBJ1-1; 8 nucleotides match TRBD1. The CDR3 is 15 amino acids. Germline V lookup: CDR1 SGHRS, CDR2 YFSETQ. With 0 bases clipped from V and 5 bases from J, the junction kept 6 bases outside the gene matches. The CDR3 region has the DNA TGCGCCAGCAGCTTGGAGCAGGGGGCGGGTACTGAAGCTTTCTTT. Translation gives CASSLEQGAGTEAFF.

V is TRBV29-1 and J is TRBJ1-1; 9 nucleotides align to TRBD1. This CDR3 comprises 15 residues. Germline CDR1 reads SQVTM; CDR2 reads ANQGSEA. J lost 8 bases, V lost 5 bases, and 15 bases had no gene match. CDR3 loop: CSVKKGQGLSGEAFF. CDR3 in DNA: TGCAGCGTTAAAAAGGGACAGGGCCTCTCGGGAGAAGCTTTCTTT.

The CDR3 DNA sequence: TGTGCCAGCAGTTCTCGTAGCGGAGAGCAGTTCTTC. It translates to CASSSRSGEQFF. The chain links TRBV28 to TRBJ2-1; D may be TRBD2 (6 bases). The CDR3 loop spans 12 amino acids. The V end lost 4 bases, the J end lost 10 bases, and 11 bases lay between the germline ends. Germline CDR1 is MDHEN and CDR2 is SYDVKM.

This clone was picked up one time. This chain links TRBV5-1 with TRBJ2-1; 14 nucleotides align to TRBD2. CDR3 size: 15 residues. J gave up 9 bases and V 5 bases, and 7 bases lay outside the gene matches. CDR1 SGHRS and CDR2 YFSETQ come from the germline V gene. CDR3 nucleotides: TGCGCCAGCAGAAAGGGGACTAGCGGGGGTGTTGAGCAGTTCTTC. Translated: CASRKGTSGGVEQFF.

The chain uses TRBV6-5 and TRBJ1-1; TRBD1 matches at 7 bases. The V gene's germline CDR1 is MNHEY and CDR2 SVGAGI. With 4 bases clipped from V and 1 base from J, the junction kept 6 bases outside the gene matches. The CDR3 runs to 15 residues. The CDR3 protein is CASSLDRAQNTEAFF. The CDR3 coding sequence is TGTGCCAGCAGTTTAGACAGGGCACAGAACACTGAAGCTTTCTTT.

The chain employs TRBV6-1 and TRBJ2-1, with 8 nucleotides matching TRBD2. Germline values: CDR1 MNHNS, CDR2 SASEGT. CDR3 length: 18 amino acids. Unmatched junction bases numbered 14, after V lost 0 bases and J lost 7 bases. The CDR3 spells CASSEALFSRGGANEQFF. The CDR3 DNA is TGTGCCAGCAGTGAAGCGCTCTTTTCCCGGGGGGGCGCGAATGAGCAGTTCTTC.

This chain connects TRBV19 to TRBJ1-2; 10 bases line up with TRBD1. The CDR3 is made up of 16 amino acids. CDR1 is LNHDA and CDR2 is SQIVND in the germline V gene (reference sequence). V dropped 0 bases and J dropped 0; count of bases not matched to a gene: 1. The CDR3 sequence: CASSIDGQGANYGYTF. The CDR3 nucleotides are TGTGCCAGTAGTATAGACGGACAGGGGGCTAACTATGGCTACACCTTC. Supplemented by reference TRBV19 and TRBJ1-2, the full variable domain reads DGGITQSPKYLFRKEGQNVTLSCEQNLNHDAMYWYRQDPGQGLRLIYYSQIVNDFQKGDIAEGYSVSREKKESFPLTVTSAQKNPTAFYLCASSIDGQGANYGYTFGSGTRLTVV.

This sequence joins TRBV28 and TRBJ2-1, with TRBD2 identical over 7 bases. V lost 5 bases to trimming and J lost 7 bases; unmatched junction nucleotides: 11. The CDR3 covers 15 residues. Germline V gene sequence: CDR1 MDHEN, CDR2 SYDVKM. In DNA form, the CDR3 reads TGTGCCAGCAGTAGCGGGGATTCTAAGAAGAATGAGCAGTTCTTC. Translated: CASSSGDSKKNEQFF.

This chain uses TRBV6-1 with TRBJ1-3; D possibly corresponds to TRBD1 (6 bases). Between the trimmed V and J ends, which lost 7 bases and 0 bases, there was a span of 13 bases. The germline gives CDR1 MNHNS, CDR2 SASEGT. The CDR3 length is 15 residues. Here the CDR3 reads CASTSTGFSGNTIYF. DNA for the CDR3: TGTGCCAGCACTTCCACAGGGTTCTCTGGAAACACCATATATTTT.

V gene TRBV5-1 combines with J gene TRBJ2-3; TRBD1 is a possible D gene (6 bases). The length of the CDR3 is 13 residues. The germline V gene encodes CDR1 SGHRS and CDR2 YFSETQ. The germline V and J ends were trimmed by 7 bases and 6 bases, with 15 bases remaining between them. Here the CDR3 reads CASLQGPGDTQYF. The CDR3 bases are TGCGCCAGCCTACAGGGCCCCGGGGATACGCAGTATTTT.

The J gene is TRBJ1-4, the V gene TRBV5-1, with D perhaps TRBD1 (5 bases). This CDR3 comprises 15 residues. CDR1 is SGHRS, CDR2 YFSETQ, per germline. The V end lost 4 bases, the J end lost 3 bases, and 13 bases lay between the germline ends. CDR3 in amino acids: CASSLGTASNEKLFF. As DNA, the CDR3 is TGCGCCAGCAGCCTTGGGACCGCTTCTAATGAAAAACTGTTTTTT.

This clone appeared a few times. The CDR3 coding sequence is TGTGCCAGCAGTGTAAGAGGGAACACTGAAGCTTTCTTT. It encodes CASSVRGNTEAFF. This chain connects TRBV2 to TRBJ1-1; D not certain. V lost 4 bases and J lost 1, with 7 bases in between. CDR3 length: 13 residues. CDR1 and CDR2 from the germline V gene are SNHLY and FYNNEI.

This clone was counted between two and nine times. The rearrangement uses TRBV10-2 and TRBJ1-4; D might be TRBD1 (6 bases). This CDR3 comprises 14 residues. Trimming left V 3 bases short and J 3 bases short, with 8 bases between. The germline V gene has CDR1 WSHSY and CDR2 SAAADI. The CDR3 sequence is CASSDRGANEKLFF. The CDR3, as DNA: TGCGCCAGCAGTGACAGGGGAGCTAATGAAAAACTGTTTTTT.

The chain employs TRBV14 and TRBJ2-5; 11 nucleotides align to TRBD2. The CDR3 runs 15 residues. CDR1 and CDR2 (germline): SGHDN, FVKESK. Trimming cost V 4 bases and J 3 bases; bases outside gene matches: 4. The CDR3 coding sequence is TGTGCCAGCAGCCCGGGACTAGCGGAAAAAGAGACCCAGTACTTC. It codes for CASSPGLAEKETQYF. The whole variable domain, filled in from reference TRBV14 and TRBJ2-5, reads EAGVTQFPSHSVIEKGQTVTLRCDPISGHDNLYWYRRVMGKEIKFLLHFVKESKQDESGMPNNRFLAERTGGTYSTLKVQPAELEDSGVYFCASSPGLAEKETQYFGPGTRLLVL.

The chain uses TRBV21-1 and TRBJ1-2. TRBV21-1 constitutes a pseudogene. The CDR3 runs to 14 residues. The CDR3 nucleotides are TGTGCCAGCAGCTCCATATCCGTGTGCTATGGCTACACCTTC. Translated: CASSSISVCYGYTF.